The 8 T cell receptor beta chains presented below share a single source sample, sequenced in a study of blood T cell repertoires in COVID-19. Only in-frame clones appear in the TCRdb table, and some are missing; sequencing was by immunoSEQ multiplex PCR. Here the sample spans some 490,000 clones, 88% being singletons. The material sequenced was PBMCs or T cells enriched from blood (not recorded which). Receptors were obtained from a woman aged 55-69 years who had recovered from COVID-19.

The rearrangement joins TRBV5-1 to TRBJ2-3, with D possibly matching TRBD1 (5 bases). The CDR3 is made up of 14 amino acids. CDR1 SGHRS and CDR2 YFSETQ come from the germline V gene. Trimming left V 2 bases short and J 4 bases short, with 11 bases between. CDR3 sequence (DNA): TGCGCCAGCAGCTTATCTGGACAATCAGATACGCAGTATTTT. This translates into CASSLSGQSDTQYF.

This chain links TRBV19 with TRBJ2-6; weak D call: TRBD1 (6 bases). With 4 bases removed from V and 4 bases from J, the gap between germline ends came to 8 bases. CDR3 length: 14 residues. Germline V gene lookup returns CDR1 LNHDA and CDR2 SQIVND (reference sequence). The CDR3 DNA sequence: TGTGCCAGTAGTAGGGGGCTCGGGGCCAACGTCCTGACTTTC. This encodes CASSRGLGANVLTF.

In DNA, the CDR3 is TGTGCCAGCCAAGCGGGGCGCACCTACGAGCAGTACTTC. As protein: CASQAGRTYEQYF. V is TRBV12-3 or TRBV12-4 and J is TRBJ2-7; 7 positions agree with TRBD2. V lost 8 bases and J lost 2; bases outside the gene matches: 6. The CDR3 runs to 13 residues.

The rearrangement links TRBV5-1 to TRBJ2-3, with 7 nucleotides matching TRBD2. The CDR3 length is 15 residues. The germline CDR1 and CDR2 sequences are SGHRS and YFSETQ. V gave up 4 bases and J gave up 7 bases; unmatched junction bases: 12. CDR3 DNA sequence: TGCGCCAGCAGCGCCGCGGGGGAGCTAACCTATACGCAGTATTTT. As protein: CASSAAGELTYTQYF.

The chain joins TRBV6-5 to TRBJ2-7; possibly TRBD1 for D (5 bases). With 4 bases removed from V and 0 bases from J, the gap between germline ends came to 13 bases. This CDR3 has 15 amino acids. Germline V gives CDR1 MNHEY, CDR2 SVGAGI. Here the CDR3 reads CASSSPTASSYEQYF. DNA of the CDR3: TGTGCCAGCAGTTCGCCGACAGCGAGCTCCTACGAGCAGTACTTC.

The V call is TRBV10-3, the J call TRBJ1-4, with 8 bases lining up with TRBD1. V was clipped by 2 bases and J by 8 bases; unmatched bases: 4. CDR3 length: 14 residues. CDR1 and CDR2 (germline): ENHRY, SYGVKD. The CDR3 reads CAISEGQGREKLFF. Written as DNA, the CDR3 is TGTGCCATCAGTGAGGGACAGGGTAGGGAAAAACTGTTTTTT.

The CDR3 nucleotides read TGTGCCAGCAGCTCCCAACCGACAGGGTGGGGCCGAGGCTACACCTTC. It specifies CASSSQPTGWGRGYTF. The V and J genes are TRBV5-6 and TRBJ1-2; 7 nucleotides agree with TRBD1. The CDR3 consists of 16 residues. Germline V lookup: CDR1 SGHDT, CDR2 YYEEEE. With V trimmed by 3 bases and J by 8 bases, 16 bases remained unmatched.

This sequence joins TRBV5-1 and TRBJ1-3, with D possibly TRBD1 on 6 matching bases. The CDR3 loop spans 16 amino acids. Germline CDR1 SGHRS, CDR2 YFSETQ. V lost 4 bases and J lost 0, with 14 bases in between. This CDR3 is CASSLLTGVSGNTIYF. Here the CDR3 DNA reads TGCGCCAGCAGCCTATTGACAGGAGTCTCTGGAAACACCATATATTTT.